This T cell receptor (beta chain) was retrieved from a study of T cells in Graves' hyperthyroidism and ophthalmopathy. Overall study context: Peripheral blood was obtained at initial diagnosis, preceding any treatment. Regarding the study as a whole: Also found in blood were most expanded thyroid clonotypes above 0.001.

This clonotype was seen many times. Its antigen remains unidentified. From RNA transcripts, TCR beta CDR3 regions were amplified. HTBI primers were used for first-round RT-PCR of the TCR CDR3. MiXCR, applied by TCRdb to the multiplex PCR reads, yields one record per CDR3 protein. The sample comprises 310,000 or so distinct CDR3 sequences, over 15% of which are singletons, and approximately 60% rests with the top ten. Clinical symptoms, serum thyroxine, TRAb, thyroid ultrasound and orbital computed tomography informed diagnoses. Deletions cut 0 bases from V and 4 bases from J, with 16 bases between. CDR1 and CDR2 (germline): SGHDT, YYEEEE. The CDR3 is made up of 16 amino acids.

This chain connects TRBV5-6 to TRBJ1-2; perhaps TRBD1 as D (5 bases). The sequenced sample consisted of blood. The TCR was taken from a woman aged 60-75 years with Graves' ophthalmopathy. The CDR3 bases are TGTGCCAGCAGCTTGGGCCCAGGGAAAACGAGCTATGGCTACACCTTC. Translated: CASSLGPGKTSYGYTF.